Below are 4 T cell receptor beta chains sequenced from a single sample in a study of T cells after yellow fever vaccination. TCRdb analysed the 5' RACE reads with MiXCR anew, one entry per CDR3 protein. The sample shows about 400,000 distinct CDR3 sequences, around 6.4% of them seen only once. Sequencing was performed on PBMCs, taken 5 days after the yellow fever booster vaccination. These receptors originate from a man aged 30-40 years who received the YFV17D yellow fever vaccine.

This clonotype occurred many times. This chain joins TRBV2 and TRBJ1-6; D gene ambiguous. Trimming removed 5 bases from V and 7 bases from J, with 12 bases in between. The CDR3 consists of 14 residues. The V gene's germline CDR1 is SNHLY and CDR2 FYNNEI. CDR3 in DNA: TGTGCCAGCAGTTACGGACGGTCAAATTCACCCCTCCACTTT. Translating gives CASSYGRSNSPLHF.

This clonotype was detected ten times or more. The chain recombines TRBV20-1 with TRBJ2-1; tentative D call: TRBD1 (5 bases). The CDR3 totals 13 residues. The V gene lost 8 bases and the J gene lost 0 bases, with 11 bases spanning the gap. CDR1 is DFQATT and CDR2 is SNEGSKA in the germline V gene (reference sequence). CDR3 loop: CSPRQSSYNEQFF. CDR3 coding DNA: TGCAGTCCAAGACAGAGCTCCTACAATGAGCAGTTCTTC.

This clonotype was detected many times. V gene TRBV7-2 combines with J gene TRBJ2-2; D uncertain. The V end was cut by 1 base, the J end by 5 bases, with 8 bases between. Germline CDR1 reads SGHTA; CDR2 reads FQGNSA. CDR3 length: 14 amino acids. The CDR3 DNA follows: TGTGCCAGCAGCTTAGTACCCCGAACCGGGGAGCTGTTTTTT. It encodes CASSLVPRTGELFF.

This clonotype showed up many times. The gene calls are TRBV5-6 and TRBJ2-3; 8 positions match TRBD2. V lost 1 base, J lost 5 bases, and 6 bases stayed unmatched. This CDR3 spans 15 amino acids. CDR1 SGHDT and CDR2 YYEEEE come from the germline V gene. The CDR3 loop is CASSLNGRAQDTQYF. CDR3 nucleotides: TGTGCCAGCAGCTTGAACGGGAGGGCCCAAGATACGCAGTATTTT. The entire variable domain, with the rest obtained from reference TRBV5-6 and TRBJ2-3, is as follows: DAGVTQSPTHLIKTRGQQVTLRCSPKSGHDTVSWYQQALGQGPQFIFQYYEEEERQRGNFPDRFSGHQFPNYSSELNVNALLLGDSALYLCASSLNGRAQDTQYFGPGTRLTVL.